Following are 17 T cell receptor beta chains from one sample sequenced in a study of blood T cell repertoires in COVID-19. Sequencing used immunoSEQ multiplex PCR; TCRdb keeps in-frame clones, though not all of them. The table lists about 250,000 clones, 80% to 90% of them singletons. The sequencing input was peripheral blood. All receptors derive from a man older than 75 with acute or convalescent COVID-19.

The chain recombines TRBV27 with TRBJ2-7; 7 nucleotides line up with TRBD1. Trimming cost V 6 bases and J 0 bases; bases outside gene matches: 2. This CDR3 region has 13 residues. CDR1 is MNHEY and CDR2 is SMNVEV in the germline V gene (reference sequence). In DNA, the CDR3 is TGTGCCAGCAGGCAGGGGGTCTCCTACGAGCAGTACTTC. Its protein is CASRQGVSYEQYF.

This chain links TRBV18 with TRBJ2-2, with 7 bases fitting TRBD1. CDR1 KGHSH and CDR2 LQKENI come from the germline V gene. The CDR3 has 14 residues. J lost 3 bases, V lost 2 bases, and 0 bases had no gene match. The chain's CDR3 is CASSPGQDTGELFF. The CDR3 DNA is TGTGCCAGCTCACCAGGACAGGACACCGGGGAGCTGTTTTTT.

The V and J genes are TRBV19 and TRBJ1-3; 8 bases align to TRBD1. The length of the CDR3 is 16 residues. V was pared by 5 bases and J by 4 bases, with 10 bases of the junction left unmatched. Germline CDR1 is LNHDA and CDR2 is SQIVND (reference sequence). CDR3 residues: CASSGRGQGSGNTIYF. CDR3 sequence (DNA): TGTGCCAGTAGTGGCAGGGGGCAAGGTAGCGGAAACACCATATATTTT.

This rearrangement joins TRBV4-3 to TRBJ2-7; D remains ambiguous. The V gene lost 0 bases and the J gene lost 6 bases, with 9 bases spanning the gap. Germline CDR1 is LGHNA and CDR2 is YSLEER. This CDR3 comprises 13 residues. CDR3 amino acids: CASSQDFVREQYF. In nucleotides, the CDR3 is TGCGCCAGCAGCCAAGATTTCGTCCGCGAGCAGTACTTC.

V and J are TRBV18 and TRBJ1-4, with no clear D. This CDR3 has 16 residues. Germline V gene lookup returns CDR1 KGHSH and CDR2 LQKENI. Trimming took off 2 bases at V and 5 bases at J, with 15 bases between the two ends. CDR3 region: CASSPGTAGGNEKLFF. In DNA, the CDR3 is TGTGCCAGCTCACCAGGCACGGCAGGAGGGAATGAAAAACTGTTTTTT.

CDR3 sequence (DNA): TGTGCCAGCAGCTCAGGGACCGGGACAGGGTCCTACGAGCAGTACTTC. Amino acid sequence: CASSSGTGTGSYEQYF. The chain is built from TRBV5-4 and TRBJ2-7, with 9 bases lining up with TRBD1. The V gene end was trimmed by 3 bases and the J gene end by 1 base; junction bases not matched to a gene: 8. CDR1 SGHNT and CDR2 YYREEE come from the germline V gene (reference sequence). The CDR3 is made up of 16 amino acids.

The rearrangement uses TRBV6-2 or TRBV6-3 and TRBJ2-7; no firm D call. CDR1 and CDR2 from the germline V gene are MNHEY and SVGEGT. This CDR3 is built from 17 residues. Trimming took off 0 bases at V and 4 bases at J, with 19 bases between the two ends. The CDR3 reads CASSYSITRVIKYEQYF. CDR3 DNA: TGTGCCAGCAGTTACTCGATTACACGTGTCATCAAGTACGAGCAGTACTTC.

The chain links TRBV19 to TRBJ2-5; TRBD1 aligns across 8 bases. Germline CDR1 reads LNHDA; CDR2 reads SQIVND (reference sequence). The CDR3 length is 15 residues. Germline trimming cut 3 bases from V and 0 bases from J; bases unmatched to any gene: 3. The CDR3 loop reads CASSITGGNQETQYF. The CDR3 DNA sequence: TGTGCCAGTAGTATTACAGGGGGGAACCAAGAGACCCAGTACTTC.

The CDR3 here is CASSQIPDTSYEQYF. Written as DNA, the CDR3 is TGTGCCAGCAGCCAAATACCAGACACCTCCTACGAGCAGTACTTC. The J gene is TRBJ2-7, the V gene TRBV3-1 (or the pseudogene TRBV3-2); no clear D gene. V lost 2 bases to trimming and J lost 0 bases, with 11 bases between them. The CDR3 is made up of 15 amino acids. Germline CDR1 LGHDT, CDR2 YNNKEL (reference sequence).

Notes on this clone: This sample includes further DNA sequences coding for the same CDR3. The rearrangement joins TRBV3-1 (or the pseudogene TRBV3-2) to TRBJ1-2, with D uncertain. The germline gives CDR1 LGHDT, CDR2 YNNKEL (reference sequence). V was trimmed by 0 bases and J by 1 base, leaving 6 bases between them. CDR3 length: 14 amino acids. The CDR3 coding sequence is TGTGCCAGCAGCCAAGAGACTCTTAACTATGGCTACACCTTC. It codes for CASSQETLNYGYTF.

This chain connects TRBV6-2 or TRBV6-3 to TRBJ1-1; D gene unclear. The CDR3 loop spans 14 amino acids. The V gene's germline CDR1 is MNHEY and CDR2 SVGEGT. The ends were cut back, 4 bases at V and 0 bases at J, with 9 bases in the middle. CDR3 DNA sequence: TGTGCCAGCAGTTGGAGAAACATGAACACTGAAGCTTTCTTT. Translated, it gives CASSWRNMNTEAFF.

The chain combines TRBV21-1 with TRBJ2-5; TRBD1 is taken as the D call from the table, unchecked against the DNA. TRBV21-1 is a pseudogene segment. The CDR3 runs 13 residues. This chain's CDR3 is CASLDSRQETQYF. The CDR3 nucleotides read TGTGCCAGCCTAGACAGCAGACAAGAGACCCAGTACTTC.

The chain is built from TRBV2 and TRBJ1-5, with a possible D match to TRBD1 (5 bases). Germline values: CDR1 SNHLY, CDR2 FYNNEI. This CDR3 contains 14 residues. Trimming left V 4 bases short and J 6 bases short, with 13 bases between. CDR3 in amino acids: CASSAIQETQPQHF. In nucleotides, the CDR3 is TGTGCCAGCAGTGCGATACAGGAGACTCAGCCCCAGCATTTT.

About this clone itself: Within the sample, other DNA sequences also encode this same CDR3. The CDR3 reads CASSYSGTGAEQYF. CDR3 sequence (DNA): TGTGCCAGCAGTTACTCCGGGACAGGGGCCGAGCAGTACTTC. The V call is TRBV6-5, the J call TRBJ2-7; 10 bases line up with TRBD1. The germline gives CDR1 MNHEY, CDR2 SVGAGI. The junction had 2 bases not matched to a gene; V was cut back by 0 bases and J by 6 bases. The CDR3 has 14 residues.

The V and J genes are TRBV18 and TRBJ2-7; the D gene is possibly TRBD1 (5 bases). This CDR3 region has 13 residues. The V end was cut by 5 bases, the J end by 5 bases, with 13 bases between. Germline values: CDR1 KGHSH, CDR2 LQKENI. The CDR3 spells CASSVQGRNEQYF. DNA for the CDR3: TGTGCCAGCTCAGTCCAGGGAAGAAACGAGCAGTACTTC. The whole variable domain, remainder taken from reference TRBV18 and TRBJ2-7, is NAGVMQNPRHLVRRRGQEARLRCSPMKGHSHVYWYRQLPEEGLKFMVYLQKENIIDESGMPKERFSAEFPKEGPSILRIQQVVRGDSAAYFCASSVQGRNEQYFGPGTRLTVT.

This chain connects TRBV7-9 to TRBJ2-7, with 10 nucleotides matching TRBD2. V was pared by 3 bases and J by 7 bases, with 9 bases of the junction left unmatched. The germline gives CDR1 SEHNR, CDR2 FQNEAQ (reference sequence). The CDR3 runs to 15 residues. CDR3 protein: CASSFAGLAGDEQYF. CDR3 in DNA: TGTGCCAGCAGCTTCGCAGGGCTAGCGGGAGATGAGCAGTACTTC.

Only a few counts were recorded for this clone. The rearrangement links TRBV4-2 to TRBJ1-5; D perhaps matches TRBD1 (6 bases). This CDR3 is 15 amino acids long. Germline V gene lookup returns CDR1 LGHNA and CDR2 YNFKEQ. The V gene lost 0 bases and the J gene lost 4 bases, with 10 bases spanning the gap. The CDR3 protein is CASSQDGQKNQPQHF. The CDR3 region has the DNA TGTGCCAGCAGCCAAGATGGACAGAAAAATCAGCCCCAGCATTTT.